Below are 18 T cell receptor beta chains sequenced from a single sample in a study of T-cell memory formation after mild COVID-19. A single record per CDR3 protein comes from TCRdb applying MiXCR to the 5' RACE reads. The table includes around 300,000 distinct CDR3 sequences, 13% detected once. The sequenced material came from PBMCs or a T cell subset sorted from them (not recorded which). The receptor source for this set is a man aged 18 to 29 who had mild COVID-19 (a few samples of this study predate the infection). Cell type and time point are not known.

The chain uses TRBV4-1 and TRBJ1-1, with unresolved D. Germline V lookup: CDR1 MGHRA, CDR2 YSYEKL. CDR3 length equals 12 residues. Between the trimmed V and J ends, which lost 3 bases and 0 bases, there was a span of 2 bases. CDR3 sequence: CASSQMNTEAFF. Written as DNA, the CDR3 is TGCGCCAGCAGCCAGATGAACACTGAAGCTTTCTTT.

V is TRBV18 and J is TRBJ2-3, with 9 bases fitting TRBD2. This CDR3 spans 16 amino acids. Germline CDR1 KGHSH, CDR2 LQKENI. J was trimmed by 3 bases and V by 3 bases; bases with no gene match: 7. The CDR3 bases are TGTGCCAGCTCACCGCGGGGGGGCGCCGAGACAGATACGCAGTATTTT. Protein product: CASSPRGGAETDTQYF. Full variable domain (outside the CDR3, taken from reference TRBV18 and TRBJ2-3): NAGVMQNPRHLVRRRGQEARLRCSPMKGHSHVYWYRQLPEEGLKFMVYLQKENIIDESGMPKERFSAEFPKEGPSILRIQQVVRGDSAAYFCASSPRGGAETDTQYFGPGTRLTVL.

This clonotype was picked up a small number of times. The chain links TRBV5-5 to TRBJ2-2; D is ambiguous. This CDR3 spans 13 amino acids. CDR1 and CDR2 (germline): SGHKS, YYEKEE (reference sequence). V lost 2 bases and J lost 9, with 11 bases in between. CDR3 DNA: TGTGCCAGCAGCTTACGAGATTGGCGGGAGCTGTTTTTT. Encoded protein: CASSLRDWRELFF.

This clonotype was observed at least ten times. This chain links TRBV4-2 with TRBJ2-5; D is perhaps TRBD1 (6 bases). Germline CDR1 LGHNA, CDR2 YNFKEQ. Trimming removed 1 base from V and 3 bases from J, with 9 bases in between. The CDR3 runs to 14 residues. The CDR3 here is CASSQAQGKETQYF. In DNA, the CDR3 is TGTGCCAGCAGCCAAGCACAGGGAAAAGAGACCCAGTACTTC.

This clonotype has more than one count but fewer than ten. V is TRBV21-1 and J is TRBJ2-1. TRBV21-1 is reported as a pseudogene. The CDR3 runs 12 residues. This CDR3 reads CASSLGWCEQFF. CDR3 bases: TGTGCCAGCAGCTTAGGGTGGTGTGAGCAGTTCTTC.

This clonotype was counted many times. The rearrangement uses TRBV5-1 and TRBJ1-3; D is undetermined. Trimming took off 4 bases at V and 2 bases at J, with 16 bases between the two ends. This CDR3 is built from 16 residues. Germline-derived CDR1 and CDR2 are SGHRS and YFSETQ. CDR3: CASSSLWTATGNTIYF. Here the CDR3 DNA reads TGCGCCAGCAGCAGCCTCTGGACGGCCACTGGAAACACCATATATTTT.

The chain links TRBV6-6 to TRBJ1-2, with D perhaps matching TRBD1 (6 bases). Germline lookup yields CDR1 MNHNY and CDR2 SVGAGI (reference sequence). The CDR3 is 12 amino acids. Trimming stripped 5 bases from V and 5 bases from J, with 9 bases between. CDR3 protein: CASSRQEYGYTF. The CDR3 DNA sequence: TGTGCCAGCAGTCGACAGGAATATGGCTACACCTTC.

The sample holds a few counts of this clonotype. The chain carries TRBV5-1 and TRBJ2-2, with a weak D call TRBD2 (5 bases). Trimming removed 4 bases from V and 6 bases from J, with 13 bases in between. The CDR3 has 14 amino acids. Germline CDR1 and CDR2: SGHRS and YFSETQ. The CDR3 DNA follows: TGCGCCAGCAGCCCGGACGGGGTAGCCGGGGAGCTGTTTTTT. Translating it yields CASSPDGVAGELFF.

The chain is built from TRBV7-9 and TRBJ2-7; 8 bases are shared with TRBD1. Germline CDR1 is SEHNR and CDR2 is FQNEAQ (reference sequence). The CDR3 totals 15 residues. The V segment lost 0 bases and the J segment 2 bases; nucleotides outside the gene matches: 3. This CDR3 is CASSLADRVPYEQYF. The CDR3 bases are TGTGCCAGCAGCTTAGCGGACAGGGTACCCTACGAGCAGTACTTC.

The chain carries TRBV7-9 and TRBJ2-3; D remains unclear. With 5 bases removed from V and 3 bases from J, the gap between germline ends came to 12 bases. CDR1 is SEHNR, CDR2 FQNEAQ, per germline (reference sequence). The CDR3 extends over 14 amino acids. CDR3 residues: CASSGRMGTDTQYF. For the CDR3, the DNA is TGTGCCAGCAGCGGAAGGATGGGGACAGATACGCAGTATTTT.

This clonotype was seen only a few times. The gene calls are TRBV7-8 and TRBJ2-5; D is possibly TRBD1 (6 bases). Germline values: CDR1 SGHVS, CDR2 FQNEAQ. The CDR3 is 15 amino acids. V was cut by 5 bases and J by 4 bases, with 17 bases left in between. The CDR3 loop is CASSTSPGVTETQYF. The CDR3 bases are TGTGCCAGCAGCACCTCTCCAGGGGTAACAGAGACCCAGTACTTC.

The CDR3 is CASSQGYEQFF. The CDR3 DNA sequence: TGCGCCAGCAGCCAGGGATATGAGCAGTTCTTC. The V and J genes are TRBV4-1 and TRBJ2-1; D call uncertain. CDR3 length equals 11 residues. The V end was cut by 3 bases, the J end by 8 bases, with 5 bases between. Germline V gives CDR1 MGHRA, CDR2 YSYEKL.

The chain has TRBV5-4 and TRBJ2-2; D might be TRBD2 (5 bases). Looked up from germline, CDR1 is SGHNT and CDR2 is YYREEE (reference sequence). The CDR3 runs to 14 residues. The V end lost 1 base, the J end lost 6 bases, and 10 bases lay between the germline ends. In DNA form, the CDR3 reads TGTGCCAGCAGCTTGCAACTAGGGCCCGGGGAGCTGTTTTTT. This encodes CASSLQLGPGELFF.

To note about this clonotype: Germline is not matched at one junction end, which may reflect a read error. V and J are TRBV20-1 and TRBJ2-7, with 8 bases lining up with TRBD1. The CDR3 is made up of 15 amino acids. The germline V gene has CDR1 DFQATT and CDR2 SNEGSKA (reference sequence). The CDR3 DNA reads TGCAGTGCTGCCCCCAGGTCAGGGGGCGGGTACGGGCAGTACTTC. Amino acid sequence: CSAAPRSGGGYGQYF.

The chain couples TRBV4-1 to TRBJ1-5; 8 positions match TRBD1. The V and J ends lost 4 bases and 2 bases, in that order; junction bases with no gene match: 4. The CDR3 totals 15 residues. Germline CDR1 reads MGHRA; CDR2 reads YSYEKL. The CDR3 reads CASSRQGNGNQPQHF. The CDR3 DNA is TGCGCCAGCAGCCGACAGGGGAATGGCAATCAGCCCCAGCATTTT.

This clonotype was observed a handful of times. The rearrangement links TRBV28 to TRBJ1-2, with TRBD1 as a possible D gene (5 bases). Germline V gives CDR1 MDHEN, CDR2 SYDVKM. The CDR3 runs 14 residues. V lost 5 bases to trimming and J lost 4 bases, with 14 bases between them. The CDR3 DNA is TGTGCCAGCAGTCCGCCTCGACAGAGCTATGGCTACACCTTC. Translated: CASSPPRQSYGYTF.

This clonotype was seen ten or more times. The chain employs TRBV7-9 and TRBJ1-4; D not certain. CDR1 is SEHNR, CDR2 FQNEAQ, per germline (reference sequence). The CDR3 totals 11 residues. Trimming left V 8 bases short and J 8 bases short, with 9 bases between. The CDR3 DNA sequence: TGTGCCAGCGCCACTGGCGAAAAACTGTTTTTT. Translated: CASATGEKLFF.

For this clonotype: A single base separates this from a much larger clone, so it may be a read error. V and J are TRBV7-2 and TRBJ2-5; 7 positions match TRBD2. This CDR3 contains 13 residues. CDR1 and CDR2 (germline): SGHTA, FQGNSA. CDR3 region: CASSLGLGGTHYF. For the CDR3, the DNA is TGTGCCAGCAGCTTAGGATTGGGGGGGACCCATTACTTC.